Listed below are T cell receptor beta chains from one sample, sequenced in a study of patients and donors after allogeneic stem cell transplantation. Each CDR3 protein is one row after TCRdb ran MiXCR on the RT-PCR reads. The table includes about a million distinct CDR3 sequences, under 20% detected once. Specimen: blood, either unsorted or a sorted T cell fraction (not recorded which). Every receptor here comes from a human donor who was either an allogeneic HSCT recipient or a stem cell or donor lymphocyte infusion donor (not recorded which). It is not recorded whose cells these are; they may come from a transplant donor. Each CDR3 is given with its conserved first and last residue. The D gene is left open where the match is weak. Clone sizes are given selectively: once, few, many, or a class where the clone is expanded.

>-|TRBV24-1|TRBD2|TRBJ2-1
TGTGCCACCAGTGATTTCTCCCCAGCGGGGGACCACAATGAGCAGTTCTTC
CATSDFSPAGDHNEQFF
>-|TRBV4-1|-|TRBJ1-3
TGCGCCAGCAGACCCCTGTGGGCTGGAAACACCATATATTTT
CASRPLWAGNTIYF
>-|TRBV9|-|TRBJ2-7
TGTGCCAGCAGCCCGTCTAGTAGTCGGCTCGAGCAGTACTTC
CASSPSSSRLEQYF
>many|TRBV12-3/TRBV12-4|TRBD1|TRBJ2-2
TGTGCCAGCAGTTTGTTGCTAGGGGGCAACACCGGGGAGCTGTTTTTT
CASSLLLGGNTGELFF
>few|TRBV20-1|-|TRBJ2-1
TGCAGTGCTCGACCTTGGCGGATGGGGGGCTACAATGAGCAGTTCTTC
CSARPWRMGGYNEQFF
>few|TRBV7-7|-|TRBJ2-5
TGTGCTAGCAGCCCGGTCGGGGGGCGAGGGGCCCAAGAGACCCAGTACTTC
CASSPVGGRGAQETQYF
>many|TRBV29-1|-|TRBJ2-3
TGCAGCGTTGAAGGGCCCCATCTGGGAGATACGCAGTATTTT
CSVEGPHLGDTQYF
>-|TRBV3-1|-|TRBJ1-2
TGTGCCAGCAGCCAAGATCTGCTTGTACGGGGGCAGAATGGCTACACCTTC
CASSQDLLVRGQNGYTF
>many|TRBV5-1|-|TRBJ1-1
TGCGCCAGCAGACAGGGCCGGAACACTGAAGCTTTCTTT
CASRQGRNTEAFF
>few|TRBV7-8|-|TRBJ1-1
TGTGCCAGCAGCTTACCGACAGTCAGGACTGAAGCTTTCTTT
CASSLPTVRTEAFF
>-|TRBV7-2|TRBD1|TRBJ1-3
TGTGCCGAGGGCAGGGGGTCTGGAAACACCATATATTTT
CAEGRGSGNTIYF
>-|TRBV20-1|-|TRBJ1-1
TGCAGTGCTAGACCGGGACGGAAAAACACTGAAGCTTTCTTT
CSARPGRKNTEAFF
>-|TRBV4-1|-|TRBJ2-5
TGCGCCAGCAAGAGTAATCCAGGCCAAGAGACCCAGTACTTC
CASKSNPGQETQYF
>few|TRBV12-3/TRBV12-4|-|TRBJ1-2
TGTGCCAGCAGGATCTACTCGGGGAGATCCTATGGCTACACCTTC
CASRIYSGRSYGYTF
>-|TRBV9|TRBD2|TRBJ2-7
TGTGCCAGCAGCGTACGGGGGGACGAGCAGTACTTC
CASSVRGDEQYF
>-|TRBV5-1|TRBD1|TRBJ2-2
TGCGCCAGCAGCCCCCGGGACAGGGCACGCACCGGGGAGCTGTTTTTT
CASSPRDRARTGELFF
>-|TRBV5-1|-|TRBJ2-1
TGCGCCAGCAGCCCACTTAGGGATGTGGAGGGTCCGAATGAGCAGTTCTTC
CASSPLRDVEGPNEQFF
>-|TRBV7-9|-|TRBJ2-3
TGTGCCAGCAGCTTCGTGGGGCTGGGGACAGATACGCAGTATTTT
CASSFVGLGTDTQYF
>-|TRBV20-1|TRBD2|TRBJ2-5
TGCAGTGCTAGTCCTCGACTAGCGGGAGAAGGGTCCCAAGAGACCCAGTACTTC
CSASPRLAGEGSQETQYF
>-|TRBV7-2|-|TRBJ2-1
TGTGCCAGCAGCGAGCCTAGGATAGCGTCCTACAATGAGCAGTTCTTC
CASSEPRIASYNEQFF
>few|TRBV29-1|TRBD2|TRBJ2-2
TGCAGCGCTAGACTAGCCTACACCGGGGAGCTGTTTTTT
CSARLAYTGELFF
>few|TRBV9|-|TRBJ1-1
TGTGCCAGCAGCGTGGAGCCCGGGGGACCAAACACTGAAGCTTTCTTT
CASSVEPGGPNTEAFF
>few|TRBV29-1|TRBD2|TRBJ2-7
TGCAGCGTTGAAGCGAGGACCCCAGCGGGAGCGACCTACGAGCAGTACTTC
CSVEARTPAGATYEQYF
>-|TRBV2|-|TRBJ1-5
TGTGCCAGCAGTCTGGACACCCCTTCGCCCCAGCATTTT
CASSLDTPSPQHF
>few|TRBV7-9|TRBD2|TRBJ2-7
TGTGCCAGCAGCTCTGGACTAGCGGGTGACATCGAGCAGTACTTC
CASSSGLAGDIEQYF
>-|TRBV6-5|TRBD1|TRBJ1-1
TGTGCCAGCAGTTCCTCCGAGGGGGCGGCCCCCGCTGAAGCTTTCTTT
CASSSSEGAAPAEAFF
>-|TRBV6-4|-|TRBJ1-6
TGTGCCAGCAGTGCAGAACCAAGTGTGACCTATAATTCACCCCTCCACTTT
CASSAEPSVTYNSPLHF
>-|TRBV5-1|-|TRBJ2-7
TGCGCCAGCAGCTTGGGGGCAGGGGCGACAAACGAGCAGTACTTC
CASSLGAGATNEQYF
>-|TRBV11-2|-|TRBJ2-3
TGTGCCAGCAGCTTAGATCGGACCCCTTATTTT
CASSLDRTPYF
>many|TRBV5-1|TRBD2|TRBJ2-1
TGCGCCAGCAACCAACTAGCGGGAGGGCCCGATGAGCAGTTCTTC
CASNQLAGGPDEQFF
>few|TRBV11-2|-|TRBJ2-1
TGTGCCAGCAGCTCAAACTCTGGCTCCTACAATGAGCAGTTCTTC
CASSSNSGSYNEQFF
>-|TRBV7-2|-|TRBJ2-1
TGTGCCAGCAGCCCCTCGGGACCACCGCAACATGAGCAGTTCTTC
CASSPSGPPQHEQFF
>many|TRBV7-2|TRBD1|TRBJ1-1
TGTGCCAGCAGCTTAATGACAGGGGGCGGGGAAGCTTTCTTT
CASSLMTGGGEAFF
>-|TRBV20-1|-|TRBJ2-3
TGCAGTGCTAGCGGGATCCGTCAGTCAGATACGCAGTATTTT
CSASGIRQSDTQYF
>few|TRBV18|TRBD1|TRBJ1-2
TGTGCCAGCTCACCGAATGGGCGGGACAGGGTTGACTATGGCTACACCTTC
CASSPNGRDRVDYGYTF
>few|TRBV15|-|TRBJ1-5
TGTGCCACCAGCGGTCCGGGAAGCAATCAGCCCCAGCATTTT
CATSGPGSNQPQHF
>-|TRBV24-1|TRBD2|TRBJ2-2
TGTGCCACCAGTTCTATGGATGCGGGACTAGCGGGACTAGCTACGAACACCGGGGAGCTGTTTTTT
CATSSMDAGLAGLATNTGELFF
>-|TRBV7-2|-|TRBJ1-4
TGTGCCAGCAGCTTAGAGATGAGCACGAGGAATGAAAAACTGTTTTTT
CASSLEMSTRNEKLFF
>-|TRBV25-1|-|TRBJ2-1
TGTGCCAGCAGTGAAGGGGTCTCGAGCTCCTACAATGAGCAGTTCTTC
CASSEGVSSSYNEQFF
>-|TRBV14|-|TRBJ1-1
TGTGCCAGCAGCCCCCGGATGGGGGGCGTAGAAGCTTTCTTT
CASSPRMGGVEAFF
>-|TRBV12-3/TRBV12-4|TRBD1|TRBJ1-5
TGTGCCAGCAGCGACAGGGGTTGGCAGCCCCAGCATTTT
CASSDRGWQPQHF
>few|TRBV12-3/TRBV12-4|TRBD1|TRBJ2-3
TGTGCCAGCAGTTTAGCGGGACAGATCACAGATACGCAGTATTTT
CASSLAGQITDTQYF
>few|TRBV9|TRBD2|TRBJ2-1
TGTGCCAGCAGCGTAGATAGCGGGACCTCCTACAATGAGCAGTTCTTC
CASSVDSGTSYNEQFF
>few|TRBV20-1|-|TRBJ2-7
TGCAGTGCCCACCGGGACACCCGAGCCTACGAGCAGTACTTC
CSAHRDTRAYEQYF
>many|TRBV10-3|-|TRBJ2-1
TGTGCCATCAGTGAGTCGAGGGAGCGCTATTACAATGAGCAGTTCTTC
CAISESRERYYNEQFF
>-|TRBV2|TRBD2|TRBJ2-7
TGTGCCAGCACCGCAGCGGGAGGAACCTACGAGCAGTACTTC
CASTAAGGTYEQYF
>few|TRBV9|TRBD2|TRBJ2-1
TGTGCCAGCAGCGTGTATGCTAGCGGGAGGGCCCGTGGTGAGCAGTTCTTC
CASSVYASGRARGEQFF
>-|TRBV29-1|TRBD2|TRBJ2-5
TGCAGCGTCCCGGGGGGACAAGAGACCCAGTACTTC
CSVPGGQETQYF
>few|TRBV6-1|-|TRBJ1-1
TGTGCCAGCAGTGAACTAAGGGTCGGGACTCGAACGAACACTGAAGCTTTCTTT
CASSELRVGTRTNTEAFF
>few|TRBV12-3/TRBV12-4|TRBD1|TRBJ1-2
TGTGCCAGCAGTCAACAGGGGGCCGATGGCTACACCTTC
CASSQQGADGYTF
>once|TRBV2|TRBD2|TRBJ2-1
TGTGCCAGCAGTAAATCCAGCGGGGGGGAAAACAATGAGCAGTTCTTC
CASSKSSGGENNEQFF
>few|TRBV12-3/TRBV12-4|-|TRBJ1-1
TGTGCCAGCACTTTTTGGCAGGGTGGGGTAATGAACACTGAAGCTTTCTTT
CASTFWQGGVMNTEAFF
>-|TRBV3-1|-|TRBJ2-3
TGTGCCAGCAGCCCCCGGGAACCTCAGGGGGATACGCAGTATTTT
CASSPREPQGDTQYF
>few|TRBV29-1|TRBD2|TRBJ2-7
TGCAGCGCCTCAAGGACTAGCGGGGGATACGAGCAGTACTTC
CSASRTSGGYEQYF
>few|TRBV9|-|TRBJ2-5
TGTGCCAGCAGCGCGGGACTCCCAGGAGAGACCCAGTATTTC
CASSAGLPGETQYF